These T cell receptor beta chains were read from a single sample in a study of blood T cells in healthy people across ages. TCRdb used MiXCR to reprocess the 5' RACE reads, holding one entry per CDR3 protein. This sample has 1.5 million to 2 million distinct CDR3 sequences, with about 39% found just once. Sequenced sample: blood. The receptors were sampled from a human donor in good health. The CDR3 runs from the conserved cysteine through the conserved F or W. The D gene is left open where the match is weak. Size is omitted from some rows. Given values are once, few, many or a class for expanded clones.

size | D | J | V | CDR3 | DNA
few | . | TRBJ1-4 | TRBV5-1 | CASSGGAANEKLFF | TGCGCCAGCAGCGGCGGGGCGGCTAATGAAAAACTGTTTTTT
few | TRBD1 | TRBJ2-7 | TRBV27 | CASSTSDRGQYEQYF | TGTGCCAGCAGTACCTCGGACAGGGGGCAATACGAGCAGTACTTC
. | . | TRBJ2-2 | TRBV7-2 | CASSLVISFANTGELFF | TGTGCCAGCAGCTTAGTAATAAGTTTCGCGAACACCGGGGAGCTGTTTTTT
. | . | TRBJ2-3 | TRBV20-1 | CSAREGTRGGGAADTQYF | TGCAGTGCTAGAGAAGGGACCCGCGGAGGGGGGGCGGCAGATACGCAGTATTTT
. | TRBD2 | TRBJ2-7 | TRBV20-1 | CSAPSGGYYEQYF | TGCAGTGCTCCCAGCGGGGGGTACTACGAGCAGTACTTC
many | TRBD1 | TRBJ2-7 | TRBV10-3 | CAIRSGTGKDEQYF | TGTGCCATCAGATCCGGGACAGGGAAAGACGAGCAGTACTTC
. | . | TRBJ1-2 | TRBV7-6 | CASSLQPRGGYTF | TGTGCCAGCAGCTTACAGCCGAGGGGTGGCTACACCTTC
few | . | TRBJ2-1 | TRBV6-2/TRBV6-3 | CASSYLYISDEQFF | TGTGCCAGCAGTTACTTATACATCTCCGATGAGCAGTTCTTC
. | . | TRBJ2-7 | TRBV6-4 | CASKQSGDSYEQYF | TGTGCCAGCAAACAATCAGGGGACTCCTACGAGCAGTACTTC
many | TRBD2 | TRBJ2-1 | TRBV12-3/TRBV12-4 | CASSGVSYNEQFF | TGTGCCAGTAGCGGGGTTTCCTACAATGAGCAGTTCTTC
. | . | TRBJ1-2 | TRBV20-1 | CSANPTGFGYTF | TGCAGTGCTAACCCGACAGGCTTTGGCTACACCTTC
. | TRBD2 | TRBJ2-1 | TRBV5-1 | CASSPRAGTNYNEQFF | TGCGCCAGCAGCCCCCGGGCCGGGACTAACTACAATGAGCAGTTCTTC
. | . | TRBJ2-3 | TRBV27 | CASVSSSTDTQYF | TGTGCCAGCGTATCCTCTAGCACAGATACGCAGTATTTT
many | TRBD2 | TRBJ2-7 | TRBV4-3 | CASSQEVGGGYEQYF | TGCGCCAGCAGCCAAGAAGTCGGCGGGGGCTACGAGCAGTACTTC
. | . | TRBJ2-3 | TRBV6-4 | CASSDLGSDTQYF | TGTGCCAGCAGTGACCTTGGCTCAGATACGCAGTATTTT
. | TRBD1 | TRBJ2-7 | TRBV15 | CATSSAGTAYEQYF | TGTGCCACCAGCAGTGCCGGGACAGCCTACGAGCAGTACTTC
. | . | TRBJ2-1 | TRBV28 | CASSLFGLDSPWSGNEQFF | TGTGCCAGCAGTTTATTCGGCTTGGACAGCCCATGGTCCGGCAATGAGCAGTTCTTC
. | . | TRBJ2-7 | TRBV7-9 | CASSLALLNRPTYEQYF | TGTGCCAGCAGCTTAGCCCTACTAAACAGGCCCACCTACGAGCAGTACTTC
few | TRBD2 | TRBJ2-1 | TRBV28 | CASTFSGGARDEQFF | TGTGCCAGCACCTTTAGCGGGGGGGCTCGAGATGAGCAGTTCTTC
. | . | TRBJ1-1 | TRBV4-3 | CASSQSAAQDTEAFF | TGCGCCAGCAGCCAATCCGCTGCCCAGGACACTGAAGCTTTCTTT
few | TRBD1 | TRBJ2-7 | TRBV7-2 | CASSYFWGTGGSEYEQYF | TGTGCCAGCAGCTATTTTTGGGGGACAGGCGGGTCTGAATACGAGCAGTACTTC
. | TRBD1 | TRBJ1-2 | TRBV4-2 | CASSQDRTGTGKGYTF | TGTGCCAGCAGCCAAGACCGGACAGGGACGGGCAAAGGCTACACCTTC
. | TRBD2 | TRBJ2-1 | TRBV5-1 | CASSFGSGAEWNEQFF | TGCGCCAGCAGCTTCGGTAGCGGGGCGGAATGGAATGAGCAGTTCTTC
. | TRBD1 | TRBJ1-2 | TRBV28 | CASRMTGGYGYTF | TGTGCCAGCAGGATGACAGGGGGCTATGGCTACACCTTC
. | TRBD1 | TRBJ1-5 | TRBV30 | CAWNRQGGFNQPQHF | TGTGCCTGGAACAGACAGGGGGGTTTCAATCAGCCCCAGCATTTT
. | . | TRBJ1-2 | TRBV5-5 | CASSLDPRVGYGYTF | TGTGCCAGCAGCTTGGACCCTCGGGTTGGCTATGGCTACACCTTC
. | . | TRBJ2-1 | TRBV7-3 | CASSRAFGGQFF | TGTGCCAGCAGCCGTGCGTTCGGGGGCCAGTTCTTC